This T cell receptor (beta chain) was recorded in a study of CD8 T cells in ankylosing spondylitis. Germline lookup yields CDR1 MNHEY and CDR2 SVGEGT. The CDR3 loop spans 14 amino acids. The ends were cut back, 5 bases at V and 1 base at J, with 11 bases in the middle. Findings and limits, study-wide: From matched ankylosing spondylitis synovial fluid, disease-linked clones were reportedly recovered at significantly enriched levels. Reactive arthritis synovial fluid and blood previously showed some of these motif variants. Disease-linked clones had a CD8+ phenotype and relatively low frequency in peripheral blood. The study identified a TCR beta motif of roughly eight highly homologous variants that appeared characteristic of ankylosing spondylitis blood.

In the case of this clonotype: Its antigen is as yet unknown.

A quantitative 5'-RACE method, one with molecular barcodes, was used to make TCR beta libraries. TCRdb redid the calling of the 5' RACE reads with MiXCR, one entry per CDR3 protein. There are about 800,000 distinct CDR3 sequences in the sample; approximately 12% occur only once, and around 0.51% lies in the top ten. The specimen sequenced was blood, either unsorted or a sorted T cell fraction (not recorded which). The rearrangement joins TRBV6-2 or TRBV6-3 to TRBJ1-1, with D perhaps matching TRBD1 (5 bases). This receptor was identified in a male donor with ankylosing spondylitis. Written as DNA, the CDR3 is TGTGCCAGCAGTAAGTCGACAGAGAACACTGAAGCTTTCTTT. Its protein is CASSKSTENTEAFF.